What follows are 2 T cell receptor beta chains derived from one specimen sequenced in a study of blood T cell repertoires in COVID-19. Method: immunoSEQ multiplex PCR; TCRdb's copy keeps in-frame clones and lacks some. This sample yields around 30,000 clones, of which approximately 93% are seen a single time; around 0.92% belongs to the top ten. Sequenced input: peripheral blood. These receptors were obtained from a male donor with active COVID-19.

This chain joins TRBV10-3 and TRBJ1-2; 10 bases align to TRBD1. This CDR3 is 13 amino acids long. Germline V CDR1 and CDR2: ENHRY, SYGVKD. CDR3 loop: CATGGKFNYGYTF. The CDR3 bases are TGTGCGACAGGGGGCAAATTTAACTATGGCTACACCTTC.

The V gene is TRBV9, the J gene TRBJ1-3; a possible D gene is TRBD1 (6 bases). Trimming pared 3 bases from V and 0 bases from J, leaving 10 bases between. Germline CDR1 and CDR2: SGDLS and YYNGEE. The CDR3 sequence is 15 residues long. In DNA form, the CDR3 reads TGTGCCAGCAGCGCGGGGACAAACTCTGGAAACACCATATATTTT. Its protein is CASSAGTNSGNTIYF.